The 10 T cell receptor beta chains below all came from one sample that was sequenced in a study of T cell clonality in common variable immunodeficiency. Study results and caveats: Reportedly, TCR beta sequences from common variable immunodeficiency showed fewer deletions and N-nucleotide insertions.

No cognate antigen is known for these TCRs. Only in-frame clones appear in the TCRdb table, and some are missing; sequencing was by immunoSEQ multiplex PCR. The table lists 32,000 or so clones, with no singletons. Sequencing input: peripheral blood mononuclear cells. The receptor set was obtained from a human donor with common variable immunodeficiency.

Note on this clone: The sequenced fragment ends 3 residues before the CDR3 boundary, so the rest is inferred from the germline J gene. This sequence joins TRBV30 and TRBJ1-5; no reliable D call. Trimming stripped 5 bases from V and 4 bases from J, with 15 bases between. Germline loops: CDR1 GTSNPN, CDR2 SVGIG (reference sequence). The CDR3 has 14 residues. CDR3: CAWAHDRGNQPQHF. CDR3 DNA (partial): TGTGCCTGGGCACACGATAGAGGGAATCAGCCC.

The sample holds many counts of this clone. CDR3: CASSLSRANVLTF. The CDR3 bases that were read are TGTGCCAGCAGTTTATCTCGGGCCAACGTC. The V and J genes are TRBV12-3 or TRBV12-4 and TRBJ2-6, with no clear D. The sequenced fragment ends 3 residues before the CDR3 boundary, so the rest is inferred from the germline J gene. The V end was cut by 2 bases, the J end by 5 bases, with 4 bases between. CDR3 length equals 13 residues.

In its sample, this clone was seen a few times. The CDR3 end falls 3 residues outside the read, so it is completed with the germline J gene. This chain connects TRBV30 to TRBJ2-7; the D gene is possibly TRBD2 (6 bases). The V end was cut by 2 bases, the J end by 3 bases, with 17 bases between. The germline V gene encodes CDR1 GTSNPN and CDR2 SVGIG (reference sequence). The length of the CDR3 is 15 residues. The DNA read from the CDR3 is TGTGCCTGGAGTCCCCCGACTAGTATGGGCTACGAG. It yields the protein CAWSPPTSMGYE. The entire CDR3 protein is CAWSPPTSMGYEQYF.

A few counts support this clone. From the germline J gene comes the end of the CDR3, since the read stops 3 residues before it. V is TRBV19 and J is TRBJ2-3, with 8 bases fitting TRBD1. The J segment lost 4 bases and the V segment lost 5 bases, leaving 2 bases of the junction unmatched. CDR1 LNHDA and CDR2 SQIVND come from the germline V gene (reference sequence). CDR3 size: 13 residues. The CDR3: CASSPGQADTQYF. The covered CDR3 bases are TGTGCCAGTAGTCCGGGACAGGCAGATACG.

Concerning this clone: Coverage ceases 3 residues before the CDR3 finishes, and the germline J gene fills in the end. The chain is built from TRBV19 and TRBJ2-6; the match to TRBD1 covers 9 bases. V was clipped by 7 bases and J by 3 bases; unmatched bases: 10. From germline, CDR1 is LNHDA and CDR2 SQIVND (reference sequence). The CDR3 totals 17 residues. The CDR3 loop is CASTTPGTGFGANVLTF. The CDR3 DNA, read in part, is TGTGCCAGTACGACCCCCGGGACAGGGTTTGGGGCCAACGTC.

Details on this clone: From the germline J gene comes the end of the CDR3, since the read stops 3 residues before it. The chain links TRBV30 to TRBJ2-2; 10 bases match TRBD1. In germline, CDR1 is GTSNPN, CDR2 SVGIG (reference sequence). V shed 3 bases, J shed 1 base, and the junction held 8 bases outside the gene matches. The CDR3 loop spans 17 amino acids. The CDR3 loop is CAWRDRGSYQNTGELFF. The part of the CDR3 DNA that was read is TGTGCCTGGAGGGACAGGGGGAGTTACCAGAACACCGGGGAG.

At least ten counts were recorded for this clone. The sequence runs out 3 residues before the end of the CDR3; the remainder is reconstructed from the germline J gene. This sequence joins TRBV5-1 and TRBJ2-7; D may correspond to TRBD1 or TRBD2 (5 bases each). This CDR3 comprises 15 residues. Germline CDR1 SGHRS, CDR2 YFSETQ. V shed 0 bases and J shed 5 bases, with 15 bases lying between them. CDR3 residues: CASSLAVEGPNEQYF. The part of the CDR3 DNA that was read is TGCGCCAGCAGCTTGGCCGTTGAGGGGCCGAACGAG. The variable domain in full, with the rest retrieved from reference TRBV5-1 and TRBJ2-7, is KAGVTQTPRYLIKTRGQQVTLSCSPISGHRSVSWYQQTPGQGLQFLFEYFSETQRNKGNFPGRFSGRQFSNSRSEMNVSTLELGDSALYLCASSLAVEGPNEQYFGPGTRLTVT.

This clone has a handful of counts. The CDR3 goes on 3 residues after the read ends, and that part is filled in from the germline J gene. The J gene is TRBJ1-1, the V gene TRBV6-1; 8 positions match TRBD1. The CDR3 length is 15 residues. The germline V gene has CDR1 MNHNS and CDR2 SASEGT. The junction had 7 bases not matched to a gene; V was cut back by 4 bases and J by 3 bases. The CDR3 protein is CASSVGTGFYTEAFF. The CDR3 bases that were read are TGTGCCAGCAGTGTCGGGACAGGATTCTACACTGAA.

There are many counts of this clone. The sequenced fragment ends 3 residues before the CDR3 boundary, so the rest is inferred from the germline J gene. This chain uses TRBV19 with TRBJ2-3; no clear D gene. From germline, CDR1 is LNHDA and CDR2 SQIVND (reference sequence). The CDR3 has 15 residues. V lost 5 bases, J lost 2 bases, and 14 bases lay in between. The CDR3 here is CASSLGPITTDTQYF. The part of the CDR3 DNA that was read is TGTGCCAGTAGTTTGGGCCCTATAACCACAGATACG.

This clone was seen more than once but under ten times. The DNA read from the CDR3 is TGTGCCAGCAACCCCGGGACAGCGAATCTCAATGAG. Amino acids: CASNPGTANLNE. The full CDR3 protein reads CASNPGTANLNEQFF. The V call is TRBV7-9, the J call TRBJ2-1; TRBD1 matches 7 bases. The read terminates 3 residues ahead of where the CDR3 ends, so the germline J gene completes it. CDR3 length: 15 amino acids. With V trimmed by 7 bases and J by 6 bases, 12 bases remained unmatched. CDR1 is SEHNR, CDR2 FQNEAQ, per germline (reference sequence).